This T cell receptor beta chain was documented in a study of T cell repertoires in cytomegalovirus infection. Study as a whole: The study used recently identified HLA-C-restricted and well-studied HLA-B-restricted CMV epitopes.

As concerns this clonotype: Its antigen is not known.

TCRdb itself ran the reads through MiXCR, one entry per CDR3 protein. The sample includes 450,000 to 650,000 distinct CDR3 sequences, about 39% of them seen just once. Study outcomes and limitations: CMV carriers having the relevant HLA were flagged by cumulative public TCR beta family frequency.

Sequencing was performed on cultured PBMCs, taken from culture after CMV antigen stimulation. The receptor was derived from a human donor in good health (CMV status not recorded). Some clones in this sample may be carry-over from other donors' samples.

CDR3 bases: TGCAGTGCCTCCCGGGACAACGGTGATGCGCAGTATTTT. This codes for CSASRDNGDAQYF. The V gene is TRBV20-1, the J gene TRBJ2-3; tentatively, D is TRBD1 (6 bases). Germline CDR1 is DFQATT and CDR2 is SNEGSKA (reference sequence). This CDR3 spans 13 amino acids. With 6 bases removed from V and 10 bases from J, the gap between germline ends came to 20 bases.